Listed below are T cell receptor beta chains from one sample, sequenced in a study of technical replicates of blood from several donors. Measured with immunoSEQ multiplex PCR; TCRdb has only the in-frame clones, and not every one. Of tens of thousands of clones detected, around 93% appear once; the ten largest clones hold under 0.4%. Sequenced sample: T cells isolated from PBMCs. These receptors were taken from a human donor in good health. CDR3s include the opening cysteine and the closing phenylalanine or tryptophan. Each record gives: D gene, J gene, V gene, CDR3 protein, CDR3 DNA. D genes are given only for firm matches.

D gene: TRBD1; J gene: TRBJ2-1; V gene: TRBV27; CDR3 protein: CASSLRTGLVNEQFF; CDR3 DNA: TGTGCCAGCAGTTTACGGACAGGGCTTGTCAATGAGCAGTTCTTC
D gene: .; J gene: TRBJ2-7; V gene: TRBV27; CDR3 protein: CASSLGGGTYEQYF; CDR3 DNA: TGTGCCAGCAGTTTAGGTGGCGGAACCTACGAGCAGTACTTC
D gene: TRBD2; J gene: TRBJ2-1; V gene: TRBV4-3; CDR3 protein: CASSQDRLAGGNNEQFF; CDR3 DNA: TGCGCCAGCAGCCAAGATCGGCTAGCGGGAGGGAACAATGAGCAGTTCTTC
D gene: TRBD1; J gene: TRBJ1-2; V gene: TRBV15; CDR3 protein: CATKGQGDGYTF; CDR3 DNA: TGTGCCACCAAGGGACAGGGAGATGGCTACACCTTC
D gene: .; J gene: TRBJ2-7; V gene: TRBV5-1; CDR3 protein: CASSLEAGLLYEQYF; CDR3 DNA: TGCGCCAGCAGCTTGGAGGCAGGGTTACTCTACGAGCAGTACTTC
D gene: .; J gene: TRBJ2-6; V gene: TRBV5-3; CDR3 protein: CARSPVTVERYSGANVLTF; CDR3 DNA: TGTGCCAGAAGCCCAGTGACAGTCGAAAGGTATTCTGGGGCCAACGTCCTGACTTTC
D gene: .; J gene: TRBJ2-1; V gene: TRBV9; CDR3 protein: CASSLSGLQFF; CDR3 DNA: TGTGCCAGCAGCTTAAGCGGGTTGCAGTTCTTC
D gene: TRBD2; J gene: TRBJ2-7; V gene: TRBV10-3; CDR3 protein: CAISDFLGGREDEQYF; CDR3 DNA: TGTGCCATCAGTGACTTCTTAGGCGGGAGAGAGGACGAGCAGTACTTC
D gene: .; J gene: TRBJ1-2; V gene: TRBV5-6; CDR3 protein: CASSLKGGAGYGYTF; CDR3 DNA: TGTGCCAGCAGCTTAAAGGGGGGGGCTGGCTATGGCTACACCTTC
D gene: .; J gene: TRBJ2-3; V gene: TRBV11-3; CDR3 protein: CASSFFEGSTDTQYF; CDR3 DNA: TGTGCCAGCAGCTTCTTTGAGGGCAGCACAGATACGCAGTATTTT
D gene: .; J gene: TRBJ1-3; V gene: TRBV4-2; CDR3 protein: CASSQDMSYSGNTIYF; CDR3 DNA: TGTGCCAGCAGCCAAGATATGAGTTACTCTGGAAACACCATATATTTT
D gene: .; J gene: TRBJ1-1; V gene: TRBV19; CDR3 protein: CASSKGVNTEAFF; CDR3 DNA: TGTGCCAGTAGTAAGGGGGTTAACACTGAAGCTTTCTTT